This TCR beta chain originates from a study of vaccination effects on CD4 cells after COVID-19. Before any sequencing was done, the ViraFEST assay used viral peptide pools to expand antigen-specific CD4+ T cells. When roughly eleven days of culture had elapsed, CD4+ T cells were isolated. Nucleocapsid antibodies were negative in the vaccine recipients, who had never had SARS-CoV-2 infection. After 1.5 million to 2 million PBMC were placed in each well, they were cultured with 10 IU/ml IL-2 and approximately 9.4 ug/ml peptides. Method: immunoSEQ multiplex PCR; TCRdb's copy keeps in-frame clones and lacks some. Here the sample spans roughly 35,000 clones, roughly 73% being singletons. Worth noting for this clone: Its antigen remains unknown.

The CDR3 contains 15 residues. The germline V gene encodes CDR1 SGHTS and CDR2 YDEGEE. V gave up 2 bases and J gave up 2 bases, with 12 bases separating them. The chain recombines TRBV5-8 with TRBJ2-3, with a possible D match to TRBD2 (5 bases). The origin of this receptor is a human donor who received a COVID-19 vaccine. The sample was CD4+ T cells from PBMCs cultured with HCoV-OC43 spike peptides, taken before COVID-19 vaccination. Specified subset: HCoV-OC43 spike overlapping peptide pool stimulation. DNA for the CDR3: TGTGCCAGCAGCTTCCCGACGGGATCCACAGATACGCAGTATTTT. Translating it yields CASSFPTGSTDTQYF.